This T cell receptor beta chain was captured in a study of cytomegalovirus exposure and HLA in healthy donors. Whole-study findings and limits: The authors later linked a missense DCLRE1C variant to TCR beta V- and J-gene trimming. HLA restriction was apparent for most CMV-associated TCR beta chains in a later analysis. Reportedly, cytomegalovirus status was diagnosed with high sensitivity and specificity. Earlier analysis looked at TCR beta V segments, and most were productive about 87% or about 30% of the time.

In the case of this clone: Its antigen is currently unknown.

60 Vbeta and 13 Jbeta primers were used in PCR. Measured with immunoSEQ multiplex PCR; TCRdb has only the in-frame clones, and not every one. The sample has about 250,000 clones; about 66% are singletons. CDR1 is SGDLS, CDR2 YYNGEE, per germline. Trimming at V came to 4 bases and at J to 10 bases, leaving 8 bases not matched to a gene. The CDR3 contains 12 residues. This TCR came from a female donor in good health and CMV-seronegative. Material: PBMCs. V and J are TRBV9 and TRBJ2-7; TRBD1 agrees at 7 bases. The CDR3 nucleotides read TGTGCCAGCAGCCCCCGACAGGGCGTACAGTACTTC. This gives the protein CASSPRQGVQYF.